This TCR beta chain came from a study of CD4+ T cells in melanoma. About this clone: Antigen specificity is unknown.

Clones were sequenced by immunoSEQ multiplex PCR, and TCRdb holds only the in-frame ones, with some missing. Here the sample spans about 9,100 clones, approximately 70% being singletons. Study-wide findings and caveats: CD8+ T cell, macrophage and B cell function reportedly correlated with neoantigen-specific CD4+ T cells.

The CDR3 covers 14 residues. Germline V gene lookup returns CDR1 SEHNR and CDR2 FQNEAQ (reference sequence). The J segment lost 5 bases and the V segment lost 5 bases, leaving 5 bases of the junction unmatched. The J gene is TRBJ1-4, the V gene TRBV7-9; 7 bases fit TRBD1. The specimen was cells from a culture (not recorded whether cultured in vitro). This TCR was sampled from a human donor with melanoma. The CDR3 coding sequence is TGTGCCAGCAGCCCACAGGGGCGGAATGAAAAACTGTTTTTT. It specifies CASSPQGRNEKLFF.